This T cell receptor (beta chain) is drawn from a study of blood T cell repertoires in COVID-19. Study-level background: COVID-19 samples, acute and convalescent, were from the United States, Italy and Spain. The analysed material was cDNA or gDNA that came from T cells, B-cell-depleted T cells, or PBMCs.

Per the original methods: Amplification with reference gene primers provided the estimates of nucleated cell counts. Some clones are missing from TCRdb's copy, which holds only in-frame ones; the method was immunoSEQ multiplex PCR. V, J and clone size derive from that table, while D and trimming were established from the DNA sequence. The profile shows about 50,000 clones, roughly nine tenths of them singletons. This clone was detected once. The germline V gene has CDR1 ENHRY and CDR2 SYGVKD. V gave up 10 bases and J gave up 7 bases; unmatched junction bases: 7. The CDR3 loop spans 12 amino acids. Specimen: peripheral blood. The chain employs TRBV10-3 and TRBJ2-1, with 7 nucleotides matching TRBD2. This TCR derives from a human donor in a cohort sampled during active COVID-19. The CDR3 DNA is TGTGCCACTGGGGACTATGCGAATGAGCAGTTCTTC. Translated: CATGDYANEQFF.